This T cell receptor beta chain was identified during a study of T-cell memory formation after mild COVID-19. General study findings and limits: Contracting clones localized mainly to CM and EM when CD4+ and mainly to EMRA when CD8+.

In its sample, this clonotype was seen a few times. The antigen is undetermined. The authors produced TCR alpha and TCR beta cDNA libraries with sample barcodes and UMIs by 5'RACE using constant-segment primers. TCRdb redid the calling of the 5' RACE reads with MiXCR, one entry per CDR3 protein. The sample has about 180,000 distinct CDR3 sequences; around 16% are singletons. Germline CDR1 is DFQATT and CDR2 is SNEGSKA (reference sequence). The CDR3 extends over 13 amino acids. Between the trimmed V and J ends, which lost 1 base and 5 bases, there was a span of 10 bases. This receptor was identified in an adult woman who had mild COVID-19 (a few samples of this study predate the infection). Cell type and time point are not known. Sequences were obtained from PBMCs or a T cell subset sorted from them (not recorded which). The rearrangement links TRBV20-1 to TRBJ2-3, with D perhaps TRBD2 (6 bases). The CDR3 spells CSARVPGVDTQYF. The CDR3 DNA reads as TGCAGTGCTAGAGTCCCGGGGGTAGATACGCAGTATTTT.